This entry describes one T cell receptor (beta chain). Antigen specificity is unknown. Method: immunoSEQ multiplex PCR; TCRdb's copy keeps in-frame clones and lacks some. Of some 2,000,000 clones listed, roughly 96% were seen once; the top ten hold 0.13%. This entry belongs to a study of shared clonotypes between healthy human individuals. CDR3 length equals 17 residues. V was pared by 0 bases and J by 2 bases, with 5 bases of the junction left unmatched. CDR1 and CDR2 from the germline V gene are GTSNPN and SVGIG (reference sequence). Study results and limitations: Estimated richness values were generally larger in naive subsets than in memory subsets. Measured sharing among donors was expected to vary with sequencing depth. Relative to their counterparts shared across all four donors, non-shared clonotypes exhibited diminished generation probabilities.

J is TRBJ2-5 and V is TRBV30; TRBD2 matches 14 bases. Material: naive CD4+ T cells sorted from blood. The subset here: CD45RA+ positively selected. The origin of this receptor is a man younger than 30 in good health. In DNA form, the CDR3 reads TGTGCCTGGAGTGTAACCAGGACTAGCGGGGGGCAAGAGACCCAGTACTTC. The encoded protein is CAWSVTRTSGGQETQYF.